The 20 T cell receptor beta chains given below trace back to one sample, sequenced in a study of T-cell reconstitution after alpha-beta-depleted transplantation in children. Preparation of the TCRbeta library involved a method that used unique molecular identifiers. TCRdb passed the PCR reads through MiXCR, listing each CDR3 protein once. This table holds roughly 200,000 distinct CDR3 sequences, over 5.5% found once. The specimen was PBMCs from the stem cell graft donor, collected from the stem cell graft. The receptor set was obtained from a human donor who donated a stem cell graft to a child with Wiskott-Aldrich syndrome.

There are many counts of this clonotype. The CDR3 coding sequence is TGTGCCAGCAGGGATGGACAGGATGAGCAGTTCTTC. Encoded protein: CASRDGQDEQFF. The chain carries TRBV12-3 or TRBV12-4 and TRBJ2-1, with 7 positions matching TRBD1. The CDR3 covers 12 residues. Trimming removed 6 bases from V and 8 bases from J; junction bases left unmatched: 4.

Many counts were recorded for this clonotype. The chain uses TRBV28 and TRBJ2-1, with TRBD2 matching 10 bases. V was pared by 8 bases and J by 0 bases, with 7 bases of the junction left unmatched. This CDR3 has 16 residues. From germline, CDR1 is MDHEN and CDR2 SYDVKM. Here the CDR3 reads CASGKAGGPSYNEQFF. CDR3 DNA sequence: TGTGCCAGCGGTAAAGCGGGGGGGCCCTCCTACAATGAGCAGTTCTTC.

The chain couples TRBV27 to TRBJ1-5, with D possibly TRBD1 on 6 matching bases. Germline V gene sequence: CDR1 MNHEY, CDR2 SMNVEV (reference sequence). Trimming removed 5 bases at V and 7 bases at J, with 12 bases between. CDR3 length equals 13 residues. The CDR3, as DNA: TGTGCCAGCAGTCCCCCCGGGGGCCAGCCCCAGCATTTT. Its protein is CASSPPGGQPQHF.

This clonotype has at least ten counts. The CDR3 protein is CASSSGTGEYGYTF. The CDR3 bases are TGTGCCAGCAGTTCCGGGACAGGGGAATATGGCTACACCTTC. The chain joins TRBV6-5 to TRBJ1-2; the match to TRBD1 covers 10 bases. Per the germline V gene, CDR1 is MNHEY and CDR2 is SVGAGI. V lost 4 bases to trimming and J lost 5 bases; unmatched junction nucleotides: 4. This CDR3 is built from 14 residues.

This clonotype was observed a handful of times. This chain connects TRBV28 to TRBJ1-3, with a possible D match to TRBD1 (5 bases). The CDR3 loop spans 14 amino acids. The germline V gene has CDR1 MDHEN and CDR2 SYDVKM. V dropped 7 bases and J dropped 2 bases, with 12 bases sitting between them. The CDR3 region has the DNA TGTGCCAGCACCCTTGGGGGGGCTGGAAACACCATATATTTT. This gives the protein CASTLGGAGNTIYF.

This clonotype was detected ten times or more. CDR3 region: CASSSIGTDTQYF. The CDR3 DNA follows: TGTGCCAGCAGTTCCATTGGCACAGATACGCAGTATTTT. The chain has TRBV12-3 or TRBV12-4 and TRBJ2-3; D not certain. The ends were cut back, 4 bases at V and 1 base at J, with 6 bases in the middle. The CDR3 is made up of 13 amino acids.

This clonotype has ten or more counts. Written as DNA, the CDR3 is TGTGCCAGCAGTATCATGTCAGGGATCATCTACAATGAGCAGTTCTTC. This encodes CASSIMSGIIYNEQFF. The chain uses TRBV7-8 and TRBJ2-1; D might be TRBD1 (5 bases). Germline V gene sequence: CDR1 SGHVS, CDR2 FQNEAQ. V was shortened by 6 bases and J by 3 bases, with 18 bases between the two germline ends. This CDR3 has 16 residues.

The chain recombines TRBV28 with TRBJ2-7, with a tentative D call TRBD1 (6 bases). The CDR3 loop spans 14 amino acids. Germline CDR1 MDHEN, CDR2 SYDVKM. V shed 4 bases and J shed 2 bases, with 12 bases lying between them. The chain's CDR3 is CASSSRTAPYEQYF. The CDR3 DNA is TGTGCCAGCAGTTCTCGGACAGCTCCCTACGAGCAGTACTTC.

The table lists this clonotype with many counts. Written as DNA, the CDR3 is TGCGCCAGCAGCCAAGGGAATGTCCTCTCCTACGAGCAGTACTTC. This encodes CASSQGNVLSYEQYF. The chain recombines TRBV4-1 with TRBJ2-7, with D uncertain. The V gene lost 1 base and the J gene lost 0 bases, with 10 bases spanning the gap. This CDR3 has 15 residues. Germline CDR1 and CDR2: MGHRA and YSYEKL.

This clonotype was seen repeatedly, ten times or more. The J gene is TRBJ2-2, the V gene TRBV6-2 or TRBV6-3; 11 bases are shared with TRBD2. The junction had 3 bases not matched to a gene; V was cut back by 6 bases and J by 0 bases. Germline lookup yields CDR1 MNHEY and CDR2 SVGEGT. This CDR3 comprises 16 residues. CDR3 nucleotides: TGTGCCAGCAGCCTAGCGGGAGGAACGAACACCGGGGAGCTGTTTTTT. It is translated as CASSLAGGTNTGELFF.

This clonotype occurred a few times. V gene TRBV7-8 combines with J gene TRBJ1-3, with D possibly TRBD1 on 5 matching bases. Trimming shortened V by 4 bases and J by 8 bases, and 18 bases separated the two germline ends. There are 15 residues in the CDR3. CDR1 is SGHVS and CDR2 is FQNEAQ in the germline V gene. The CDR3 region has the DNA TGTGCCAGCAGCTCCCGCGCCAGGGAAGGGTACACCATATATTTT. This gives the protein CASSSRAREGYTIYF.

The table lists this clonotype with a count of one. The rearrangement joins TRBV30 to TRBJ1-2, with TRBD1 matching over 8 bases. The length of the CDR3 is 10 residues. With V trimmed by 4 bases and J by 12 bases, 4 bases remained unmatched. Germline V CDR1 and CDR2: GTSNPN, SVGIG (reference sequence). In DNA, the CDR3 is TGTGCCTGGAAACAGGGGGATAACACCTTC. Protein product: CAWKQGDNTF.

The rearrangement links TRBV28 to TRBJ2-7; 7 positions match TRBD2. The germline CDR1 and CDR2 sequences are MDHEN and SYDVKM. CDR3 size: 17 residues. The V gene end was trimmed by 2 bases and the J gene end by 1 base; junction bases not matched to a gene: 11. The CDR3 DNA reads TGTGCCAGCAGTTTAATTTTGGGGCTAGCGGTATCCTACGAGCAGTACTTC. Protein product: CASSLILGLAVSYEQYF.

This clonotype was recorded at least ten times. This sequence joins TRBV20-1 and TRBJ1-1; 8 nucleotides match TRBD1. This CDR3 is built from 14 residues. CDR1 is DFQATT, CDR2 SNEGSKA, per germline (reference sequence). V gave up 4 bases and J gave up 4 bases; unmatched junction bases: 8. The CDR3 nucleotides are TGCAGTGCTACCAAGACAGGGGCGGGCACTGAAGCTTTCTTT. Its protein is CSATKTGAGTEAFF.

This clonotype appeared many times. V gene TRBV20-1 combines with J gene TRBJ1-5, with D hard to call. The CDR3 extends over 15 amino acids. The germline V gene encodes CDR1 DFQATT and CDR2 SNEGSKA (reference sequence). V lost 5 bases and J lost 1, with 15 bases in between. CDR3 in amino acids: CSAGRSGLSNQPQHF. The CDR3 DNA reads as TGCAGTGCTGGGAGAAGTGGCCTCAGCAATCAGCCCCAGCATTTT.

This clonotype was observed many times. The V and J genes are TRBV20-1 and TRBJ2-7; 10 nucleotides align to TRBD2. The CDR3 is 14 amino acids. The germline gives CDR1 DFQATT, CDR2 SNEGSKA (reference sequence). The CDR3 protein is CSVEPLAGAYEQYF. The CDR3 coding sequence is TGCAGCGTAGAACCTCTAGCGGGGGCCTACGAGCAGTACTTC.

CDR3 sequence (DNA): TGCGCCAGCAGCGGCGGCCCTGGGGGGGATCAGCCCCAGCATTTT. Translating gives CASSGGPGGDQPQHF. This chain connects TRBV5-1 to TRBJ1-5, with D possibly being TRBD1 (5 bases). CDR3 length: 15 residues. Germline assignment: CDR1 SGHRS and CDR2 YFSETQ. V was trimmed by 4 bases and J by 5 bases, leaving 16 bases between them.

Concerning this clonotype itself: At one boundary the junction diverges from the germline segment, which might be a read error. This chain uses TRBV7-2 with TRBJ2-7; 8 bases map to TRBD2. CDR3 size: 17 residues. Germline CDR1 is SGHTA and CDR2 is FQGNSA. The CDR3 reads CSSSSGTRGLWGYEQYF. Written as DNA, the CDR3 is TGTTCCAGCAGCTCCGGGACTAGAGGACTATGGGGGTACGAGCAGTACTTC.

This clonotype was counted many times. The rearrangement joins TRBV12-3 or TRBV12-4 to TRBJ2-7, with 8 bases lining up with TRBD1. V dropped 4 bases and J dropped 3; count of bases not matched to a gene: 14. CDR3 size: 17 residues. CDR3 residues: CASSSVTGAESLYEQYF. The CDR3 DNA reads TGTGCCAGCAGTTCCGTGACAGGGGCCGAAAGCCTCTACGAGCAGTACTTC.

There are many counts of this clonotype. The chain recombines TRBV2 with TRBJ2-3; D remains ambiguous. The CDR3 covers 10 residues. The V end was cut by 10 bases, the J end by 2 bases, with 4 bases between. Germline loops: CDR1 SNHLY, CDR2 FYNNEI. CDR3 amino acids: CATYTDTQYF. CDR3 in DNA: TGTGCCACTTACACAGATACGCAGTATTTT.